The clone carrying this TCR beta chain was observed a handful of times. TCRdb re-called the reads through MiXCR, storing one row per CDR3 protein. The repertoire consists of more than 150,000 distinct CDR3 sequences, with about 28% occurring once and the leading ten covering roughly 29%. The V end lost 2 bases, the J end lost 3 bases, and 11 bases lay between the germline ends. This CDR3 has 14 amino acids. The germline V gene has CDR1 SGHTA and CDR2 FQGNSA. This sample is part of a study of T cell repertoires in cytomegalovirus infection. The chain links TRBV7-2 to TRBJ2-7; D is unresolved. The clonotype originates from a human donor in good health (CMV status not recorded). Some clones in this sample may be carry-over from other donors' samples. The sequenced sample consisted of PBMCs. CDR3 protein: CASSLFPDNYEQYF. CDR3 nucleotides: TGTGCCAGCAGCTTATTTCCAGATAACTACGAGCAGTACTTC.